The 15 T cell receptor beta chains below come from one sample, sequenced in a study of technical replicates of blood from a few donors. Libraries were prepared by immunoSEQ multiplex PCR; TCRdb keeps only in-frame clonotypes and omits some of them. The sample carries 87,000 or so clones, more than 85% recorded once. The sample comprised T cells isolated from PBMCs. The receptor set was obtained from a human donor in good health.

The chain uses TRBV5-5 and TRBJ2-1; a possible D gene is TRBD1 (5 bases). The CDR3 loop spans 15 amino acids. CDR1 is SGHKS, CDR2 YYEKEE, per germline (reference sequence). Trimming took 2 bases from V and 8 from J, leaving 17 bases between them. CDR3 DNA sequence: TGTGCCAGCAGCTTAGCCTCCAGGGTAACGGATGAGCAGTTCTTC. Translated: CASSLASRVTDEQFF. Supplemented by reference TRBV5-5 and TRBJ2-1, the full variable domain reads DAGVTQSPTHLIKTRGQQVTLRCSPISGHKSVSWYQQVLGQGPQFIFQYYEKEERGRGNFPDRFSARQFPNYSSELNVNALLLGDSALYLCASSLASRVTDEQFFGPGTRLTVL.

The chain links TRBV7-5 to TRBJ1-2. TRBV7-5 is deemed a pseudogene. CDR3 size: 17 residues. The CDR3 nucleotides are TGTGTCAGAAGCTTAGGTCCTAGGAACTTCCTCAACTATGGCTACACCTTC. Translating gives CVRSLGPRNFLNYGYTF.

The chain recombines TRBV6-5 with TRBJ2-7, with 8 bases lining up with TRBD1. The trim removed 4 bases at V and 3 bases at J, leaving 8 bases unmatched. The CDR3 has 15 residues. Germline V gene sequence: CDR1 MNHEY, CDR2 SVGAGI. CDR3 DNA: TGTGCCAGCAGTTCACCGGGACAGGTAGGCTACGAGCAGTACTTC. It specifies CASSSPGQVGYEQYF.

V is TRBV6-6 and J is TRBJ1-4; a weak D match, TRBD1 (5 bases). CDR3 size: 16 residues. The V and J ends lost 0 bases and 5 bases respectively, with 13 bases between them. Germline CDR1 and CDR2: MNHNY and SVGAGI (reference sequence). The CDR3 reads CASSYSHSGGNEKLFF. As DNA, the CDR3 is TGTGCCAGCAGTTACTCTCATTCTGGGGGGAATGAAAAACTGTTTTTT.

This chain uses TRBV5-1 with TRBJ2-1, with no clear D. The CDR3 is 12 residues long. V was pared by 3 bases and J by 7 bases, with 8 bases between. Germline V lookup: CDR1 SGHRS, CDR2 YFSETQ. This CDR3 is CASSSYGNEQFF. The CDR3 coding sequence is TGCGCCAGCAGCTCGTACGGGAATGAGCAGTTCTTC.

This rearrangement joins TRBV10-3 to TRBJ2-7; tentative D call: TRBD2 (5 bases). The ends were cut back, 6 bases at V and 0 bases at J, with 12 bases in the middle. The CDR3 totals 14 residues. In germline, CDR1 is ENHRY, CDR2 SYGVKD. The CDR3 DNA is TGTGCCATCAGGACGGACTCCGACTCCTACGAGCAGTACTTC. Translated, it gives CAIRTDSDSYEQYF.

This chain connects TRBV19 to TRBJ1-5, with D unclear. CDR3 length: 17 amino acids. V was shortened by 3 bases and J by 2 bases, with 17 bases between the two germline ends. Per germline, CDR1 LNHDA and CDR2 SQIVND (reference sequence). The CDR3 spells CASSIIPQAVGNQPQHF. The CDR3 region has the DNA TGTGCCAGTAGTATTATTCCCCAGGCCGTCGGCAATCAGCCCCAGCATTTT.

V and J are TRBV9 and TRBJ2-7; D perhaps matches TRBD1 (6 bases). Germline CDR1 reads SGDLS; CDR2 reads YYNGEE. The CDR3 contains 15 residues. V dropped 3 bases and J dropped 6 bases, with 19 bases sitting between them. Written as DNA, the CDR3 is TGTGCCAGCAGCGCTACAGGGTCGCCCGAGGGCGAGCAGTACTTC. Encoded protein: CASSATGSPEGEQYF. The entire variable domain, with the rest obtained from reference TRBV9 and TRBJ2-7, is as follows: DSGVTQTPKHLITATGQRVTLRCSPRSGDLSVYWYQQSLDQGLQFLIQYYNGEERAKGNILERFSAQQFPDLHSELNLSSLELGDSALYFCASSATGSPEGEQYFGPGTRLTVT.

The rearrangement links TRBV15 to TRBJ1-1; tentative D call: TRBD1 (6 bases). CDR3 length: 16 amino acids. Germline CDR1 LNHNV, CDR2 YYDKDF (reference sequence). V lost 0 bases to trimming and J lost 0 bases, with 11 bases between them. The CDR3 region has the DNA TGTGCCACCAGCAGAGACAGGGGTCTCATGAACACTGAAGCTTTCTTT. Protein sequence: CATSRDRGLMNTEAFF.

The chain combines TRBV6-1 with TRBJ2-7, with 7 nucleotides matching TRBD2. J gave up 2 bases and V 10 bases, and 5 bases lay outside the gene matches. The length of the CDR3 is 12 residues. Germline V gene sequence: CDR1 MNHNS, CDR2 SASEGT. CDR3 in DNA: TGTGCCATAAAGCGGGACCCCTACGAGCAGTACTTC. It translates to CAIKRDPYEQYF.

The V gene is TRBV21-1, the J gene TRBJ1-5; TRBD1, the D gene given by the table, was not confirmed from the DNA. TRBV21-1 represents a pseudogene. The CDR3 consists of 17 residues. The CDR3 DNA reads as TGTGCCAGCAGCAAAGCCACGACAGGGGCGTTAAGGCAGCCCCAGCATTTT. Protein sequence: CASSKATTGALRQPQHF.

The gene calls are TRBV6-4 and TRBJ2-3; D is unclear. Per germline, CDR1 MRHNA and CDR2 SNTAGT. The CDR3 sequence is 15 residues long. V was pared by 8 bases and J by 1 base, with 16 bases between. CDR3 sequence reads: CASSPNEARTDTQYF. The CDR3 nucleotides are TGTGCCAGCTCCCCTAATGAGGCCCGCACAGATACGCAGTATTTT.

This chain links TRBV27 with TRBJ2-3, with 7 bases fitting TRBD2. Germline lookup yields CDR1 MNHEY and CDR2 SMNVEV (reference sequence). Trimming cost V 5 bases and J 6 bases; bases outside gene matches: 11. The CDR3 runs to 15 residues. CDR3 bases: TGTGCCAGCAGTCCACGACTAGCTGCAAGGGATACGCAGTATTTT. Translated: CASSPRLAARDTQYF.

The chain employs TRBV6-1 and TRBJ1-5; D gene uncertain. The V end lost 4 bases, the J end lost 4 bases, and 14 bases lay between the germline ends. The CDR3 runs 15 residues. Germline V CDR1 and CDR2: MNHNS, SASEGT. CDR3 coding DNA: TGTGCCAGCAGTGTGTTAACCGGGATAAATCAGCCCCAGCATTTT. It specifies CASSVLTGINQPQHF.

The V and J genes are TRBV28 and TRBJ1-5, with a possible D match to TRBD1 (6 bases). The CDR3 covers 12 residues. The germline CDR1 and CDR2 sequences are MDHEN and SYDVKM. Deletions cut 10 bases from V and 7 bases from J, with 14 bases between. DNA of the CDR3: TGTGCCATCCAGGGGACGCGGCAGCCCCAGCATTTT. Translation gives CAIQGTRQPQHF.